This T cell receptor (beta chain) was observed in a study of T cells after yellow fever vaccination. V was cut by 5 bases and J by 3 bases, with 11 bases left in between. The CDR3 totals 13 residues. The V gene's germline CDR1 is SGHNT and CDR2 YYREEE (reference sequence). A 5'RACE template-switching step, the method used to make TCR cDNA, added a universal primer site and UMIs. MiXCR was run by TCRdb on the 5' RACE reads, yielding one entry per CDR3 protein. Of 120,000 or so distinct CDR3 sequences detected, 7.2% appear once; the ten largest clones hold approximately 2.7%. The TCR was taken from a man aged 18 to 30 who received the YFV17D yellow fever vaccine. Material: CD4+ T cells sorted from PBMCs, obtained more than 35 days after the first yellow fever vaccination. The chain carries TRBV5-4 and TRBJ1-1; D unresolved. For the CDR3, the DNA is TGTGCCAGCAGAACTCGGGGTGACACTGAAGCTTTCTTT. Translation gives CASRTRGDTEAFF.